The sequence of this TCR beta chain was determined in a study of type 1 and type 2 diabetes patients. PCR was run on genomic DNA. Amplification of the beta chain CDR3 used 30 forward and 13 reverse multiplex primers. TCRdb passed the multiplex PCR reads through MiXCR, listing each CDR3 protein once. The repertoire includes more than 250,000 distinct CDR3 sequences, roughly 50% of them detected once, and around 13% sits in the top ten. Study-level results: Age and gender were not matched between study groups, possibly biasing interpretation.

Only a few counts were recorded for this clonotype. Antigen: not known. V lost 7 bases and J lost 1, with 17 bases in between. The CDR3 runs 14 residues. Germline values: CDR1 DFQATT, CDR2 SNEGSKA (reference sequence). The chain joins TRBV20-1 to TRBJ2-7, with D tentatively TRBD2 (7 bases). Sequenced material: peripheral blood mononuclear cells (PBMCs). The source of this sequence is a man aged 18 to 29 with type 2 diabetes. The CDR3 region is CSVEGGDGSYEQYF. DNA for the CDR3: TGCAGTGTTGAGGGGGGGGACGGATCCTACGAGCAGTACTTC.